The 8 T cell receptor beta chains listed next were all sequenced from one sample in a study of naive and memory T cell subsets. Two oligonucleotides, mixed equimolar, formed the beta constant-region primer covering TRBC1 and TRBC2. Four rounds of PCR amplified the ligated cDNA using nested alpha and beta constant-region primers plus SP2. From the UMI-ligation and nested PCR reads, TCRdb called clonotypes with MiXCR, one entry per CDR3 protein. The data contain 95,000 to 150,000 distinct CDR3 sequences, over 30% of them singletons. Material for sequencing was central memory CD4+ T cells from blood. These receptors came from a human donor in good health.

This clonotype was picked up one time. CDR3 nucleotide sequence: TGTGCCAGCAGTTACGACTACAATGAGCAGTTCTTC. Its translation: CASSYDYNEQFF. V gene TRBV6-2 or TRBV6-3 combines with J gene TRBJ2-1; D is unresolved. There are 12 residues in the CDR3. Trimming pared 2 bases from V and 3 bases from J, leaving 2 bases between. Germline CDR1 MNHEY, CDR2 SVGEGT.

V usage is TRBV11-2 and J usage is TRBJ2-3; 7 bases map to TRBD1. This CDR3 is built from 16 residues. Germline CDR1 and CDR2: SGHAT and FQNNGV. The V segment lost 5 bases and the J segment 3 bases; nucleotides outside the gene matches: 11. Here the CDR3 DNA reads TGTGCCAGCAGCATACAAACAGGGGCAAGGACAGATACGCAGTATTTT. Translation gives CASSIQTGARTDTQYF.

The chain links TRBV7-2 to TRBJ2-7; 8 bases align to TRBD2. Germline V lookup: CDR1 SGHTA, CDR2 FQGNSA. V lost 5 bases and J lost 4; bases outside the gene matches: 7. The CDR3 contains 14 residues. The CDR3 region has the DNA TGTGCCAGCAGCAGAAGCGGGAGCTGGTACGAGCAGTACTTC. Translated, it gives CASSRSGSWYEQYF.

CDR3 sequence (DNA): TGTGCCAGCAGACAAGAGGGGTCACTAGCGGGACCTTACGAGCAGTACTTC. This sequence encodes CASRQEGSLAGPYEQYF. The rearrangement uses TRBV6-1 and TRBJ2-7; the match to TRBD2 covers 10 bases. With V trimmed by 6 bases and J by 4 bases, 15 bases remained unmatched. CDR3 length: 17 residues. Looked up from germline, CDR1 is MNHNS and CDR2 is SASEGT.

The chain employs TRBV29-1 and TRBJ2-1; D may be TRBD2 (5 bases). Germline CDR1 SQVTM, CDR2 ANQGSEA. CDR3 length equals 14 residues. The germline V and J ends were trimmed by 0 bases and 7 bases, with 13 bases remaining between them. The chain's CDR3 is CSVEDRGMRNEQFF. The CDR3 DNA reads as TGCAGCGTTGAAGATCGGGGTATGCGGAATGAGCAGTTCTTC.

This clonotype is labeled medium-sized. The chain uses TRBV29-1 and TRBJ1-1; D not resolved. This CDR3 comprises 11 residues. Germline V lookup: CDR1 SQVTM, CDR2 ANQGSEA. V lost 7 bases, J lost 11 bases, and 17 bases lay in between. The DNA of the CDR3 is TGCAGCGCACTTGAGGCAGGTGGGGCTTTCTTT. It codes for CSALEAGGAFF.

V and J are TRBV28 and TRBJ1-2, with D perhaps matching TRBD1 (5 bases). The CDR3 spans 14 residues. The V gene lost 6 bases and the J gene lost 4 bases, with 15 bases spanning the gap. The V gene's germline CDR1 is MDHEN and CDR2 SYDVKM. The CDR3 region has the DNA TGTGCCAGCAGGCCCGGGACTTTCGGCTATGGCTACACCTTC. Translating it yields CASRPGTFGYGYTF.

The chain has TRBV7-2 and TRBJ1-6; 9 bases map to TRBD1. J lost 10 bases, V lost 5 bases, and 9 bases had no gene match. Germline loops: CDR1 SGHTA, CDR2 FQGNSA. This CDR3 comprises 15 residues. CDR3 amino acids: CASSPIRDRVSPLHF. CDR3 coding DNA: TGTGCCAGCAGCCCAATCCGGGACAGGGTCTCACCCCTCCACTTT.